This is a list of T cell receptor beta chains from one sample in a study of blood T cell repertoires in COVID-19. The method was immunoSEQ multiplex PCR; TCRdb's version includes in-frame clones alone and lacks a portion of them. The sample consists of about 280,000 clones, 90% of them appearing once. Sequencing was done on a sample of PBMCs or T cells enriched from blood (not recorded which). Receptors originate from a young woman with acute COVID-19. Each CDR3 is given with its conserved first and last residue. D genes are given only for firm matches. Clone size, where shown, is once, few, many, or a class for clones that have expanded.

>.|TRBV7-7|TRBD2|TRBJ2-1
CASSFVPGGGNEQFF
TGTGCTAGCAGCTTTGTCCCGGGAGGGGGCAATGAGCAGTTCTTC
>.|TRBV27|TRBD2|TRBJ2-5
CASSSRLSGTRQETQYF
TGTGCCAGCAGTTCACGTCTTAGCGGGACACGCCAAGAGACCCAGTACTTC
>.|TRBV22-1|.|TRBJ2-5
CPGSAPSGETQYF
TGTCCTGGGAGCGCGCCCAGCGGAGAGACCCAGTACTTC
>.|TRBV4-1|.|TRBJ1-1
CASSHTLRQNTEAFF
TGCGCCAGCAGCCACACCTTAAGACAGAACACTGAAGCTTTCTTT
>.|TRBV2|.|TRBJ1-3
CASSSQGYSGNTIYF
TGTGCCAGCAGTTCACAGGGATACTCTGGAAACACCATATATTTT
>.|TRBV4-1|TRBD2|TRBJ2-7
CASSQGTSGVYEQYF
TGCGCCAGCAGCCAAGGGACTAGCGGAGTATACGAGCAGTACTTC
>once|TRBV11-2|TRBD2|TRBJ2-7
CASSPPGLVYEQYF
TGTGCCAGCAGCCCTCCGGGACTAGTCTACGAGCAGTACTTC
>once|TRBV4-1|TRBD1|TRBJ2-1
CASSPGPTGEFF
TGCGCCAGCAGCCCCGGTCCGACAGGGGAGTTCTTC
>once|TRBV7-9|TRBD2|TRBJ2-1
CASSPGLAAAVYNEQFF
TGTGCCAGCAGCCCGGGACTAGCAGCGGCCGTCTACAATGAGCAGTTCTTC
>.|TRBV7-9|TRBD2|TRBJ2-7
CASAGLAGDYYEQYF
TGTGCCAGCGCTGGACTAGCGGGAGATTACTACGAGCAGTACTTC
>.|TRBV6-5|.|TRBJ2-1
CASKLGPRPQNEQFF
TGTGCCAGTAAATTGGGGCCTAGGCCCCAAAATGAGCAGTTCTTC
>.|TRBV6-5|.|TRBJ1-6
CASTPLVSGGSPLHF
TGTGCCAGCACCCCCTTGGTCAGTGGAGGATCACCCCTCCACTTT
>few|TRBV20-1|TRBD2|TRBJ2-5
CSASGGLAGVFQETQYF
TGCAGTGCCAGTGGGGGACTAGCGGGAGTATTCCAAGAGACCCAGTACTTC
>.|TRBV7-3|.|TRBJ2-3
CASSFSGYTDTQYF
TGTGCCAGCAGCTTTAGCGGATACACAGATACGCAGTATTTT
>.|TRBV6-6|.|TRBJ2-1
CASRGRGAWEQFF
TGTGCCAGCCGAGGCCGGGGAGCTTGGGAGCAGTTCTTC
>few|TRBV6-2/TRBV6-3|.|TRBJ1-5
CASSYKLRKGNQPQHF
TGTGCCAGCAGTTACAAACTCCGTAAAGGCAATCAGCCCCAGCATTTT
>.|TRBV6-2/TRBV6-3|.|TRBJ2-7
CASSYSQRNSYEQYF
TGTGCCAGCAGTTACAGCCAGCGCAACTCCTACGAGCAGTACTTC
>.|TRBV6-1|TRBD2|TRBJ2-7
CASSEAPPGLVVYEQYF
TGTGCCAGCAGTGAAGCGCCACCGGGACTAGTTGTTTACGAGCAGTACTTC
>.|TRBV7-2|.|TRBJ2-5
CASSLTALPGETQYF
TGTGCCAGCAGCTTGACGGCCCTCCCGGGAGAGACCCAGTACTTC
>.|TRBV27|.|TRBJ1-2
CASSLSANYGYTF
TGTGCCAGCAGTTTGTCAGCTAACTATGGCTACACCTTC
>.|TRBV6-1|.|TRBJ1-1
CASSEGRSNTEAFF
TGTGCCAGCAGTGAGGGCAGGTCGAACACTGAAGCTTTCTTT
>.|TRBV19|TRBD1|TRBJ1-3
CASTDRETPRNTIYF
TGTGCCAGTACCGACAGGGAGACTCCGAGAAACACCATATATTTT
>.|TRBV4-1|.|TRBJ1-2
CASSQPRQTNYGYTF
TGCGCCAGCAGCCAACCGAGACAAACTAACTATGGCTACACCTTC
>.|TRBV7-2|.|TRBJ1-1
CASSPRRIRGGVGTEAFF
TGTGCCAGCAGCCCCCGCCGAATTAGGGGCGGGGTAGGCACTGAAGCTTTCTTT
>.|TRBV2|.|TRBJ2-7
CASSETGGDYEQYF
TGTGCCAGCAGTGAGACAGGTGGGGATTACGAGCAGTACTTC
>.|TRBV19|.|TRBJ2-5
CASKVPGQETQYF
TGTGCCAGTAAGGTGCCAGGTCAAGAGACCCAGTACTTC
>.|TRBV18|.|TRBJ2-3
CASSPISGRGTDTQYF
TGTGCCAGCTCACCAATTAGCGGTCGAGGCACAGATACGCAGTATTTT
>.|TRBV5-6|.|TRBJ2-1
CASSFDSNSYNEQFF
TGTGCCAGCAGCTTTGACTCCAACTCCTACAATGAGCAGTTCTTC
>.|TRBV5-1|.|TRBJ2-6
CASSQHQVSGANVLTF
TGCGCCAGCAGCCAGCACCAGGTGAGCGGGGCCAACGTCCTGACTTTC
>.|TRBV19|TRBD1|TRBJ1-6
CASNRGTGNSPLHF
TGTGCCAGTAACCGGGGGACAGGGAATTCACCCCTCCACTTT
>.|TRBV28|.|TRBJ1-4
CAGRRATGEKLFF
TGTGCGGGGAGGCGAGCAACGGGTGAAAAACTGTTTTTT
>.|TRBV10-3|TRBD2|TRBJ2-5
CAIRPSGSVETQYF
TGTGCCATCAGGCCTAGCGGGAGCGTGGAGACCCAGTACTTC
>.|TRBV27|TRBD1|TRBJ2-5
CASSRTGVFFETQYF
TGTGCCAGCAGTCGGACAGGGGTGTTTTTCGAGACCCAGTACTTC
>.|TRBV12-3/TRBV12-4|.|TRBJ1-1
CASSLGANTEAFF
TGTGCCAGCAGTTTAGGGGCAAACACTGAAGCTTTCTTT
>.|TRBV3-1/TRBV3-2|.|TRBJ2-3
CASSQTRTATDTQYF
TGTGCCAGCAGCCAAACCCGGACTGCCACAGATACGCAGTATTTT
>.|TRBV6-5|TRBD1|TRBJ2-7
CASSPGTGGHEQYF
TGTGCCAGCAGTCCTGGGACAGGGGGGCACGAGCAGTACTTC
>.|TRBV7-2|.|TRBJ1-1
CASSPRGNGNTEAFF
TGTGCCAGCAGCCCAAGGGGGAATGGTAACACTGAAGCTTTCTTT
>.|TRBV12-3/TRBV12-4|.|TRBJ2-7
CASSIAGSYEQYF
TGTGCCAGCAGCATCGCGGGTTCCTACGAGCAGTACTTC
>many|TRBV30|TRBD1|TRBJ1-2
CAWRGDSNYGYTF
TGTGCCTGGAGGGGGGACAGTAACTATGGCTACACCTTC
>.|TRBV2|TRBD1|TRBJ1-2
CASAPGTAYGYTF
TGTGCCAGCGCGCCCGGGACAGCCTATGGCTACACCTTC
>.|TRBV11-2|TRBD1|TRBJ2-6
CASSLAGSGGSGANVLTF
TGTGCCAGCAGCTTAGCCGGGTCAGGGGGCTCTGGGGCCAACGTCCTGACTTTC
>.|TRBV5-6|.|TRBJ1-5
CASSRTLEARYSNQPQHF
TGTGCCAGCAGCCGAACTCTCGAGGCACGTTATAGCAATCAGCCCCAGCATTTT
>.|TRBV18|TRBD1|TRBJ1-2
CASSPGTGGESYGYTF
TGTGCCAGCTCACCAGGGACAGGGGGAGAGAGCTATGGCTACACCTTC
>.|TRBV4-1|TRBD1|TRBJ1-3
CASSQAAGGGSGNTIYF
TGCGCCAGCAGCCAAGCCGCAGGGGGCGGCTCTGGAAACACCATATATTTT
>.|TRBV5-6|.|TRBJ2-2
CASSLRGWELFF
TGTGCCAGCAGCCTGAGGGGGTGGGAGCTGTTTTTT
>.|TRBV28|TRBD1|TRBJ1-2
CASSSGQGRGYTF
TGTGCCAGCAGCTCCGGACAGGGGCGAGGCTACACCTTC